This TCR beta chain originates from a study of shared clonotypes between healthy human individuals. Naive CD8 cells lacked CD45RO, underwent positive selection for CCR7 and left out terminally differentiated effector memory CD45RA+ cells. Nashville, Tennessee was home to all donors, each a Caucasian adult. Study-level results: Sequencing of the sorted subsets was shown by rarefaction to be incomplete despite large depth.

V gave up 1 base and J gave up 2 bases, with 8 bases separating them. CDR1 is SSHAT, CDR2 FNYEAQ, per germline (reference sequence). The length of the CDR3 is 15 residues. About this clone itself: The antigen remains unidentified.

This table comes from immunoSEQ multiplex PCR, and its TCRdb copy is limited to in-frame clones, with some not included. The repertoire holds almost 700,000 clones, with about 91% as singletons. Sample: naive CD8+ T cells sorted from blood. This receptor was obtained from a man aged 30 to 39 in good health. The chain couples TRBV7-7 to TRBJ2-2; D is perhaps TRBD2 (6 bases). The CDR3 spells CASSLVGGNTGELFF. The CDR3 nucleotides are TGTGCCAGCAGCTTAGTGGGAGGTAACACCGGGGAGCTGTTTTTT.